This T cell receptor (beta chain) originates from a study of T cell repertoires in cytomegalovirus infection. This clonotype showed up just a few times. Its antigen is not identified. TCRdb independently ran MiXCR on the reads; one entry per CDR3 protein. The sample has 650,000 to 900,000 distinct CDR3 sequences; around a third are singletons. V was pared by 3 bases and J by 10 bases, with 15 bases of the junction left unmatched. The CDR3 runs 16 residues. Germline CDR1 is LGHNA and CDR2 is YSLEER. The clonotype comes from a human donor in good health (CMV status not recorded). Some clones in this sample may be carry-over from other donors' samples. The chain links TRBV4-3 to TRBJ2-4, with 7 bases lining up with TRBD1. The sequencing here drew on cultured CD8+ T cells from PBMCs, taken from culture after CMV antigen stimulation. The CDR3, as DNA: TGCGCCAGCAGCCACGGCCCCTCCGGGACAGTTAATATTCAGTACTTC. It specifies CASSHGPSGTVNIQYF.